The 24 T cell receptor beta chains listed next were all sequenced from one sample in a study of siplizumab effects on memory and regulatory T cells. Profiling relied on immunoSEQ multiplex PCR, and the TCRdb table lists in-frame clones only, not all of them. The table has 90,000 to 120,000 clones, roughly 94% seen once. Sequenced sample: Tregs sorted from blood. These receptors all stem from a human donor in good health.

V usage is TRBV27 and J usage is TRBJ1-1; D remains unclear. Germline lookup yields CDR1 MNHEY and CDR2 SMNVEV (reference sequence). The CDR3 runs to 13 residues. Trimming cost V 6 bases and J 0 bases, with 8 bases left between them. The CDR3 loop reads CASSREMNTEAFF. The CDR3, as DNA: TGTGCCAGCAGCCGGGAAATGAACACTGAAGCTTTCTTT.

This clone was seen a few times. The chain recombines TRBV28 with TRBJ1-2, with TRBD1 identical over 7 bases. J was trimmed by 0 bases and V by 6 bases; bases with no gene match: 4. The CDR3 covers 14 residues. Germline CDR1 MDHEN, CDR2 SYDVKM. CDR3 sequence: CASRPGTANYGYTF. The CDR3 DNA reads as TGTGCCAGCAGACCCGGGACAGCTAACTATGGCTACACCTTC.

The chain joins TRBV6-6 to TRBJ2-3; D gene ambiguous. With 6 bases removed from V and 7 bases from J, the gap between germline ends came to 8 bases. In germline, CDR1 is MNHNY, CDR2 SVGAGI (reference sequence). CDR3 length: 11 amino acids. The CDR3 coding sequence is TGTGCCAGCAGCGAAGGAAATACGCAGTATTTT. This codes for CASSEGNTQYF.

This chain joins TRBV5-1 and TRBJ2-1, with D possibly TRBD2 on 5 matching bases. In germline, CDR1 is SGHRS, CDR2 YFSETQ. V lost 7 bases and J lost 0, with 20 bases in between. The CDR3 loop spans 17 amino acids. The chain's CDR3 is CASSYGGLASSYNEQFF. For the CDR3, the DNA is TGCGCCAGCTCTTACGGCGGTCTAGCAAGCTCCTACAATGAGCAGTTCTTC.

The V gene is TRBV6-5, the J gene TRBJ1-2, with 7 positions matching TRBD1. V was clipped by 8 bases and J by 3 bases; unmatched bases: 6. Germline CDR1 MNHEY, CDR2 SVGAGI. This CDR3 is 13 amino acids long. DNA for the CDR3: TGTGCCAGCCCAAAAGGGGGCTACTATGGCTACACCTTC. It translates to CASPKGGYYGYTF.

This chain links TRBV7-9 with TRBJ2-3, with unresolved D. CDR3 length equals 13 residues. Germline V gene sequence: CDR1 SEHNR, CDR2 FQNEAQ (reference sequence). V was cut by 5 bases and J by 2 bases, with 8 bases left in between. The CDR3 coding sequence is TGTGCCAGCAGCCCGAGTATCACAGATACGCAGTATTTT. Protein product: CASSPSITDTQYF.

The chain has TRBV6-6 and TRBJ2-7, with D perhaps assigned TRBD1 or TRBD2 (5 bases each). V gave up 4 bases and J gave up 2 bases, with 12 bases separating them. The CDR3 consists of 14 residues. CDR1 MNHNY and CDR2 SVGAGI come from the germline V gene (reference sequence). The CDR3 protein is CASSFTGPTYEQYF. Here the CDR3 DNA reads TGTGCCAGCAGTTTCACGGGACCCACCTACGAGCAGTACTTC.

The gene calls are TRBV7-9 and TRBJ1-4; D gene unclear. The ends were cut back, 3 bases at V and 5 bases at J, with 7 bases in the middle. The CDR3 runs to 13 residues. Germline V gene sequence: CDR1 SEHNR, CDR2 FQNEAQ (reference sequence). The CDR3 region is CASSFQRNEKLFF. The DNA for the CDR3 is TGTGCCAGCAGCTTTCAGAGAAATGAAAAACTGTTTTTT.

The gene calls are TRBV6-1 and TRBJ2-1; 9 positions match TRBD2. This CDR3 has 14 residues. V lost 5 bases, J lost 8 bases, and 7 bases stayed unmatched. The V gene's germline CDR1 is MNHNS and CDR2 SASEGT. CDR3 DNA sequence: TGTGCCAGCAGTCCCGCGGGAGGGCCCTATGAGCAGTTCTTC. Its translation is CASSPAGGPYEQFF.

This chain joins TRBV6-5 and TRBJ1-2; 10 nucleotides agree with TRBD1. CDR3 size: 13 residues. The germline CDR1 and CDR2 sequences are MNHEY and SVGAGI. V was clipped by 7 bases and J by 8 bases; unmatched bases: 7. The CDR3 spells CASTRDRGLGYTF. In DNA form, the CDR3 reads TGTGCCAGCACCCGCGACAGGGGGCTAGGCTACACCTTC.

The chain links TRBV29-1 to TRBJ1-1, with D possibly matching TRBD1 (6 bases). This CDR3 is built from 12 residues. The germline gives CDR1 SQVTM, CDR2 ANQGSEA. Trimming took off 7 bases at V and 1 base at J, with 10 bases between the two ends. The CDR3: CSADSANTEAFF. The CDR3 nucleotides are TGCAGCGCGGACAGCGCGAACACTGAAGCTTTCTTT.

This chain joins TRBV2 and TRBJ2-7; 10 nucleotides align to TRBD1. The CDR3 is 15 residues long. The V gene end was trimmed by 4 bases and the J gene end by 4 bases; junction bases not matched to a gene: 7. CDR1 is SNHLY and CDR2 is FYNNEI in the germline V gene. The CDR3 here is CASSAWDRGTYEQYF. The DNA of the CDR3 is TGTGCCAGCAGTGCATGGGACAGGGGCACTTACGAGCAGTACTTC.

The chain has TRBV11-2 and TRBJ2-1; TRBD2 aligns across 10 bases. The CDR3 runs 17 residues. Germline V CDR1 and CDR2: SGHAT, FQNNGV. Trimming at V came to 3 bases and at J to 2 bases, leaving 7 bases not matched to a gene. CDR3 nucleotides: TGTGCCAGCAGCTTTACCCGGACTAGCGGCCCCTACAATGAGCAGTTCTTC. Its protein product is CASSFTRTSGPYNEQFF. Full variable domain (missing parts from reference TRBV11-2 and TRBJ2-1): EAGVAQSPRYKIIEKRQSVAFWCNPISGHATLYWYQQILGQGPKLLIQFQNNGVVDDSQLPKDRFSAERLKGVDSTLKIQPAKLEDSAVYLCASSFTRTSGPYNEQFFGPGTRLTVL.

This chain connects TRBV7-8 to TRBJ1-1; possible D gene TRBD1, 5 bases. V gave up 3 bases and J gave up 2 bases, with 16 bases separating them. The germline CDR1 and CDR2 sequences are SGHVS and FQNEAQ. CDR3 length equals 16 residues. CDR3 bases: TGTGCCAGCAGCTTGGGGGGTTTAGGGGTCAACACTGAAGCTTTCTTT. It codes for CASSLGGLGVNTEAFF. Full variable domain (remainder filled in from reference TRBV7-8 and TRBJ1-1): GAGVSQSPRYKVAKRGQDVALRCDPISGHVSLFWYQQALGQGPEFLTYFQNEAQLDKSGLPSDRFFAERPEGSVSTLKIQRTQQEDSAVYLCASSLGGLGVNTEAFFGQGTRLTVV.

The genes are TRBV28 and TRBJ1-4, with 9 nucleotides matching TRBD1. Trimming at V came to 5 bases and at J to 4 bases, leaving 5 bases not matched to a gene. Germline V gives CDR1 MDHEN, CDR2 SYDVKM. The CDR3 contains 15 residues. CDR3 residues: CASSPWTGDNEKLFF. CDR3 nucleotide sequence: TGTGCCAGCAGTCCATGGACAGGGGATAATGAAAAACTGTTTTTT.

This chain uses TRBV7-8 with TRBJ2-2, with D possibly matching TRBD2 (5 bases). V was trimmed by 5 bases and J by 1 base, leaving 14 bases between them. The CDR3 is 16 residues long. Germline lookup yields CDR1 SGHVS and CDR2 FQNEAQ. CDR3 in DNA: TGTGCCAGCAGCCCCCAGCTTGCGGGGAACACCGGGGAGCTGTTTTTT. Its translation: CASSPQLAGNTGELFF.

The chain has TRBV5-1 and TRBJ2-1, with TRBD2 as a possible D gene (6 bases). Trimming removed 0 bases at V and 9 bases at J, with 16 bases between. From germline, CDR1 is SGHRS and CDR2 YFSETQ. The CDR3 spans 15 residues. CDR3 region: CASSLGRALVSEQFF. CDR3 in DNA: TGCGCCAGCAGCTTGGGGAGGGCCCTTGTATCTGAGCAGTTCTTC.

In the case of this clone: The germline gene is not matched at one end of the junction; a read error may be the cause. The same CDR3 arises from other DNA sequences in this sample as well. The CDR3 is CASSLRTSGNPGAKNIQYF. CDR3 DNA sequence: TGTGCCAGCAGCCTCCGGACTAGCGGGAACCCGGGGGCCAAAAACATTCAATACTTC. The V call is TRBV5-6, the J call TRBJ2-4; TRBD2 matches at 12 bases. The germline gives CDR1 SGHDT, CDR2 YYEEEE. The CDR3 is 19 residues long.

V gene TRBV2 combines with J gene TRBJ1-2; possible D gene TRBD1, 6 bases. This CDR3 is built from 15 residues. Deletions cut 5 bases from V and 4 bases from J, with 17 bases between. Germline V gives CDR1 SNHLY, CDR2 FYNNEI. The CDR3 here is CASSQSRGFTYGYTF. CDR3 nucleotide sequence: TGTGCCAGCAGTCAAAGCAGGGGATTTACCTATGGCTACACCTTC.

The chain combines TRBV19 with TRBJ1-5; D is ambiguous. The CDR3 has 12 amino acids. Trimming removed 2 bases from V and 5 bases from J, with 4 bases in between. In germline, CDR1 is LNHDA, CDR2 SQIVND (reference sequence). As DNA, the CDR3 is TGTGCCAGTAGTATATGGGATCAGCCCCAGCATTTT. Its translation: CASSIWDQPQHF.

V gene TRBV20-1 combines with J gene TRBJ1-2; 7 bases match TRBD1. Trimming cost V 5 bases and J 13 bases; bases outside gene matches: 7. This CDR3 spans 10 amino acids. Germline-derived CDR1 and CDR2 are DFQATT and SNEGSKA (reference sequence). CDR3 bases: TGCAGTGCTGGGGGGACAGCGGTCACCTTC. Translation: CSAGGTAVTF.

The chain couples TRBV2 to TRBJ1-2, with TRBD1 as a possible D gene (5 bases). The CDR3 runs 13 residues. Deletions cut 8 bases from V and 2 bases from J, with 12 bases between. CDR1 is SNHLY and CDR2 is FYNNEI in the germline V gene. CDR3 coding DNA: TGTGCCAGCGTCCAGGGCTTAAACTATGGCTACACCTTC. Translating it yields CASVQGLNYGYTF.

V is TRBV5-6 and J is TRBJ1-5; D is unclear. Trimming shortened V by 3 bases and J by 1 base, and 8 bases separated the two germline ends. The length of the CDR3 is 14 residues. Germline V lookup: CDR1 SGHDT, CDR2 YYEEEE. The CDR3 DNA is TGTGCCAGCAGCTACGCGGGAAGCAATCAGCCCCAGCATTTT. This translates into CASSYAGSNQPQHF.

The rearrangement uses TRBV9 and TRBJ2-3; possibly TRBD2 for D (6 bases). Looked up from germline, CDR1 is SGDLS and CDR2 is YYNGEE. Trimming removed 0 bases from V and 0 bases from J, with 17 bases in between. The CDR3 is 18 amino acids. The CDR3 sequence is CASSVGLARTPSTDTQYF. CDR3 DNA sequence: TGTGCCAGCAGCGTAGGGCTAGCGAGAACACCTAGCACAGATACGCAGTATTTT.